This T cell receptor (beta chain) stems from a study of identifying expanded T cells in peripheral blood. Regarding the study as a whole: Variance in clone template counts between approximately 2-week samples significantly increased with total template count across all healthy donors.

Notes on this clone: Its antigen is not known.

Trimming took 3 bases from V and 1 from J, leaving 10 bases between them. This CDR3 comprises 16 residues. Germline V CDR1 and CDR2: SEHNR, FQNEAQ (reference sequence). Sequencing was performed with immunoSEQ multiplex PCR; in TCRdb, only in-frame clones are kept and a portion is missing. The table includes over 85,000 clones, approximately 89% detected once. No infections or other immune events were documented during collection. The sample was blood. The TCR sequence derives from a person aged 18-70 years in good health. The V call is TRBV7-9, the J call TRBJ2-6; no clear D gene. CDR3 region: CASSFARNSGANVLTF. CDR3 coding DNA: TGTGCCAGCAGCTTCGCAAGGAATTCTGGGGCCAACGTCCTGACTTTC.